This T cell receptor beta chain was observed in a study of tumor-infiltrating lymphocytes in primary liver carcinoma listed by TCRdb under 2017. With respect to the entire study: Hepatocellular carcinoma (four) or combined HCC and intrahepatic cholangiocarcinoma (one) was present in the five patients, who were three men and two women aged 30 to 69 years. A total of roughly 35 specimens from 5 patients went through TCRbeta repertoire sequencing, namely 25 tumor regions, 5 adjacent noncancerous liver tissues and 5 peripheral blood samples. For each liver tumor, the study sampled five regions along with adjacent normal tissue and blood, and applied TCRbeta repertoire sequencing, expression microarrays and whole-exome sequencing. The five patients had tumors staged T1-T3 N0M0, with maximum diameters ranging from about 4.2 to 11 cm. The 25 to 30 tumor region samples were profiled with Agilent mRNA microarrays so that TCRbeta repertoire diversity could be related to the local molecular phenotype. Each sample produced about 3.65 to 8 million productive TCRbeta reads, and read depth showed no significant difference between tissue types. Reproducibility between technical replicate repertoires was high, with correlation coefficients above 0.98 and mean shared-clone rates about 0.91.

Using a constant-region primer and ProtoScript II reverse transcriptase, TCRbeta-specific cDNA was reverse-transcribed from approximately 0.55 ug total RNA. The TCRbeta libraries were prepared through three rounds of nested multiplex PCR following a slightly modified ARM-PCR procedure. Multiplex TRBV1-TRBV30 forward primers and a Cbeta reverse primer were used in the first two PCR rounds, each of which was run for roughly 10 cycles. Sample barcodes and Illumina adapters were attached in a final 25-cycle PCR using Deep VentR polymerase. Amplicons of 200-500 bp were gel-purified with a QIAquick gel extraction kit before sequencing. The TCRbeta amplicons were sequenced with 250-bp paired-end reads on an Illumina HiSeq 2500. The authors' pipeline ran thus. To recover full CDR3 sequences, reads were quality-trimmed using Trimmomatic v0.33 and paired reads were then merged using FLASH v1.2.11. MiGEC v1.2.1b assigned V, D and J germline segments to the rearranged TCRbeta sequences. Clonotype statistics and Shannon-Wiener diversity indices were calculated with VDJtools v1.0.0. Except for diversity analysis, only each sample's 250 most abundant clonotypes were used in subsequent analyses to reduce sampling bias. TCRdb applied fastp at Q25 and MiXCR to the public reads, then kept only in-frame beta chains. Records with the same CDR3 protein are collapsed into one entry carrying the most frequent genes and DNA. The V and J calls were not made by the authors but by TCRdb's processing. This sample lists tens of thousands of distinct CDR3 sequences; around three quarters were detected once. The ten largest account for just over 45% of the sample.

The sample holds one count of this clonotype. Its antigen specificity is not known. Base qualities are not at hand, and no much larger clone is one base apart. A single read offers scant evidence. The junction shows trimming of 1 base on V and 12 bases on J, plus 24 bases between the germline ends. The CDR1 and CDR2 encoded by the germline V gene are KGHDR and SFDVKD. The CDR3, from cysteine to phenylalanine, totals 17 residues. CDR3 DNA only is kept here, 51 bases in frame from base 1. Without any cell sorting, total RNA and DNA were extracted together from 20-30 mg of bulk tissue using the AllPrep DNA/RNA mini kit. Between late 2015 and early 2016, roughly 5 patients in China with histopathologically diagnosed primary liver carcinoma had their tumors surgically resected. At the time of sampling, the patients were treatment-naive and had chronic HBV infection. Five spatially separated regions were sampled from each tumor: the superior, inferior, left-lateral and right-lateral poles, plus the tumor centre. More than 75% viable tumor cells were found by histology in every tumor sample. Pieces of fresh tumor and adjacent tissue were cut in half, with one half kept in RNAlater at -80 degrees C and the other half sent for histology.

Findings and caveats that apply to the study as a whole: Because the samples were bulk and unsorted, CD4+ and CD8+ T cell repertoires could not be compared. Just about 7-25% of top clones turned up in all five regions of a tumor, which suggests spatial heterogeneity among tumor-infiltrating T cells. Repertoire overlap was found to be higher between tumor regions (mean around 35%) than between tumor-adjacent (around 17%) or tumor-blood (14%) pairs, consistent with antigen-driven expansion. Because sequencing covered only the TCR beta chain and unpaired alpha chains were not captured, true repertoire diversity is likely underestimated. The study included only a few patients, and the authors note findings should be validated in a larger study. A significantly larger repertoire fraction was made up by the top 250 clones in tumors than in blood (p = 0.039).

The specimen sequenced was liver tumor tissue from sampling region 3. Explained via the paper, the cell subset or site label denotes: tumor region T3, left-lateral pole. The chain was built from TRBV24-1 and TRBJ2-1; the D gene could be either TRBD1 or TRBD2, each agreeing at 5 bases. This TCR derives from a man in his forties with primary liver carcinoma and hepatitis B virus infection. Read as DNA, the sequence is TGTGCCACCAGTGATTTAGAAGGGGCTATCGGGATAAGTGGGCAGTTCTTC. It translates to CATSDLEGAIGISGQFF.